This entry lists 32 T cell receptor beta chains sequenced from one sample in a study of shared clonotypes between healthy human individuals. Naive CD8 cells comprised CD45RO-negative, CCR7-positively selected cells, excluding terminally differentiated effector memory CD45RA+ cells. Generated by immunoSEQ multiplex PCR, the TCRdb table keeps only in-frame clones and is missing some. Among millions of clones, less than 95% were seen once, and the ten largest hold roughly 1%. The sample consisted of naive CD8+ T cells sorted from blood. The receptors were sampled from a young man in good health.

The chain uses TRBV4-1 and TRBJ1-3; no firm D call. The CDR3 is 15 residues long. CDR1 and CDR2 from the germline V gene are MGHRA and YSYEKL. V gave up 1 base and J gave up 0 bases, with 7 bases separating them. CDR3 sequence reads: CASSQVYSSGNTIYF. The CDR3 bases are TGCGCCAGCAGCCAAGTGTACAGCTCTGGAAACACCATATATTTT.

The chain is built from TRBV10-2 and TRBJ2-3, with D unresolved. CDR3 size: 10 residues. V lost 10 bases and J 5 bases, leaving 7 bases between the germline ends. From germline, CDR1 is WSHSY and CDR2 SAAADI. The CDR3 nucleotides read TGCGCCACGTTGGGAGATACGCAGTATTTT. This codes for CATLGDTQYF.

J is TRBJ1-4 and V is TRBV6-1, with D maybe TRBD1 (6 bases). The CDR3 contains 14 residues. Germline lookup yields CDR1 MNHNS and CDR2 SASEGT. V lost 6 bases and J 6 bases, leaving 14 bases between the germline ends. The CDR3 sequence: CASSAGGHYEKLFF. Written as DNA, the CDR3 is TGTGCCAGCAGCGCCGGGGGACATTATGAAAAACTGTTTTTT.

This chain uses TRBV13 with TRBJ1-2, with D possibly matching TRBD1 (6 bases). Germline V gene lookup returns CDR1 PRHDT and CDR2 FYEKMQ (reference sequence). CDR3 size: 15 residues. Trimming stripped 4 bases from V and 6 bases from J, with 18 bases between. The CDR3 protein is CASSSQGGIRDGYTF. CDR3 in DNA: TGTGCCAGCAGCTCCCAAGGGGGGATTCGAGATGGCTACACCTTC.

As regards this clone: In the same sample, other DNA sequences code for this CDR3. The J gene is TRBJ2-7, the V gene TRBV30; possible D gene TRBD1, 6 bases. CDR3 length equals 12 residues. V was clipped by 0 bases and J by 7 bases, with 10 bases between them. Germline CDR1 and CDR2: GTSNPN and SVGIG (reference sequence). The CDR3 DNA is TGTGCCTGGAGTGTACAGGGACCTGAGCAGTACTTC. It codes for CAWSVQGPEQYF.

This clone appeared a single time. V usage is TRBV6-1 and J usage is TRBJ2-5; 7 bases are shared with TRBD1. CDR3 length equals 13 residues. Germline CDR1 is MNHNS and CDR2 is SASEGT. V dropped 4 bases and J dropped 5; count of bases not matched to a gene: 4. For the CDR3, the DNA is TGTGCCAGCAGTGGGGACAGAAGGGAGACCCAGTACTTC. This gives the protein CASSGDRRETQYF.

On this clone itself: The sample contains more than one DNA sequence encoding this CDR3. The chain is built from TRBV9 and TRBJ2-7; 7 bases line up with TRBD2. Germline CDR1 and CDR2: SGDLS and YYNGEE. CDR3 length equals 14 residues. V lost 0 bases, J lost 2 bases, and 2 bases stayed unmatched. CDR3 nucleotide sequence: TGTGCCAGCAGCGTAGGTCTAGCGGCCTACGAGCAGTACTTC. This encodes CASSVGLAAYEQYF.

This clone has just one count. The V and J genes are TRBV7-9 and TRBJ2-7; 12 bases agree with TRBD2. Germline V gives CDR1 SEHNR, CDR2 FQNEAQ (reference sequence). The CDR3 has 14 residues. V shed 5 bases, J shed 4 bases, and the junction held 3 bases outside the gene matches. The CDR3 nucleotides are TGTGCCAGCAGCGACCTAGCGGGAGGGTACGAGCAGTACTTC. Amino acids: CASSDLAGGYEQYF.

V gene TRBV9 combines with J gene TRBJ2-5; maybe TRBD2 (5 bases). V lost 3 bases, J lost 4 bases, and 10 bases lay in between. The germline CDR1 and CDR2 sequences are SGDLS and YYNGEE. This CDR3 is 13 amino acids long. Written as DNA, the CDR3 is TGTGCCAGCAGCGGAGGGTTTTCAGAGACCCAGTACTTC. It codes for CASSGGFSETQYF.

This clone was observed once. The chain joins TRBV19 to TRBJ2-5, with TRBD2 matching over 7 bases. The CDR3 spans 15 residues. CDR1 is LNHDA, CDR2 SQIVND, per germline (reference sequence). The ends lost 4 bases at V and 0 bases at J; junction bases unmatched: 5. In nucleotides, the CDR3 is TGTGCCAGTAGTACCCATGGGACTAACCAAGAGACCCAGTACTTC. Translated: CASSTHGTNQETQYF.

The V call is TRBV6-1, the J call TRBJ1-2; 9 bases match TRBD1. Germline CDR1 and CDR2: MNHNS and SASEGT. The CDR3 covers 15 residues. The junction had 12 bases not matched to a gene; V was cut back by 7 bases and J by 6 bases. CDR3 DNA: TGTGCCAGCACGGGTCGGGACAGGGATTGGGATGGCTACACCTTC. Amino acids: CASTGRDRDWDGYTF.

This chain links TRBV2 with TRBJ2-5; the D gene is possibly TRBD2 (6 bases). This CDR3 contains 15 residues. The ends were cut back, 3 bases at V and 3 bases at J, with 14 bases in the middle. Germline CDR1 reads SNHLY; CDR2 reads FYNNEI. This chain's CDR3 is CASSDWAGTEETQYF. The CDR3 DNA is TGTGCCAGCAGTGATTGGGCGGGAACCGAAGAGACCCAGTACTTC.

The chain's CDR3 is CASTGRLAAITDTQYF. DNA of the CDR3: TGTGCCAGCACCGGGAGACTAGCGGCTATCACAGATACGCAGTATTTT. The chain recombines TRBV2 with TRBJ2-3; 9 bases map to TRBD2. V dropped 7 bases and J dropped 2; count of bases not matched to a gene: 10. The germline gives CDR1 SNHLY, CDR2 FYNNEI. The CDR3 is made up of 16 amino acids.

Notes on this clone: Other DNA sequences within the sample encode an identical CDR3. The chain uses TRBV5-4 and TRBJ2-7; TRBD1 agrees at 7 bases. With V trimmed by 2 bases and J by 2 bases, 4 bases remained unmatched. The V gene's germline CDR1 is SGHNT and CDR2 YYREEE (reference sequence). The CDR3 spans 14 residues. The CDR3 DNA follows: TGTGCCAGCAGCTTCCGGGACAGTACCTACGAGCAGTACTTC. Translating it yields CASSFRDSTYEQYF.

The V gene is TRBV4-2, the J gene TRBJ2-7; no firm D call. This CDR3 is built from 13 residues. Trimming removed 0 bases from V and 1 base from J, with 4 bases in between. Per germline, CDR1 LGHNA and CDR2 YNFKEQ. Here the CDR3 reads CASSQDQSYEQYF. The CDR3 DNA sequence: TGTGCCAGCAGCCAAGATCAGTCCTACGAGCAGTACTTC.

Here the CDR3 reads CATGWGTYEQYF. The CDR3 DNA follows: TGTGCCACCGGGTGGGGGACCTACGAGCAGTACTTC. V and J are TRBV6-1 and TRBJ2-7; the D gene could be TRBD1 or TRBD2 (5 bases each). The CDR3 has 12 residues. Germline assignment: CDR1 MNHNS and CDR2 SASEGT. The germline V and J ends were trimmed by 10 bases and 2 bases, with 12 bases remaining between them.

About this clone: This same CDR3 is encoded by further DNA sequences in the sample. V gene TRBV6-1 combines with J gene TRBJ2-7; 7 bases are a match to TRBD1. Trimming removed 2 bases from V and 0 bases from J; junction bases left unmatched: 1. Germline lookup yields CDR1 MNHNS and CDR2 SASEGT. There are 14 residues in the CDR3. The CDR3 region is CASSEWTGSYEQYF. DNA of the CDR3: TGTGCCAGCAGTGAATGGACAGGCTCCTACGAGCAGTACTTC.

The J gene is TRBJ2-3, the V gene TRBV5-6, with D perhaps TRBD1 or TRBD2 (6 bases each). The CDR3 totals 18 residues. The ends were cut back, 4 bases at V and 1 base at J, with 22 bases in the middle. Germline V gene lookup returns CDR1 SGHDT and CDR2 YYEEEE. The CDR3 spells CASSTIGNRDSGTDTQYF. In DNA, the CDR3 is TGTGCCAGCAGCACAATTGGAAACAGGGACTCGGGCACAGATACGCAGTATTTT.

The chain couples TRBV5-1 to TRBJ2-5; the match to TRBD2 covers 8 bases. Germline CDR1 SGHRS, CDR2 YFSETQ. CDR3 length: 15 amino acids. Unmatched junction bases numbered 11, after V lost 5 bases and J lost 5 bases. The chain's CDR3 is CASRGSGGAQETQYF. CDR3 coding DNA: TGCGCCAGCAGAGGTTCCGGGGGGGCTCAGGAGACCCAGTACTTC.

The chain uses TRBV6-5 and TRBJ1-1; unclear D gene. This CDR3 region has 14 residues. Germline CDR1 reads MNHEY; CDR2 reads SVGAGI. The ends were cut back, 0 bases at V and 4 bases at J, with 9 bases in the middle. The CDR3 spells CASSYSVGSTEAFF. CDR3 nucleotide sequence: TGTGCCAGCAGTTACTCCGTGGGATCCACTGAAGCTTTCTTT.

V usage is TRBV27 and J usage is TRBJ1-2, with 7 bases matching TRBD1. The CDR3 loop spans 16 amino acids. The germline V gene has CDR1 MNHEY and CDR2 SMNVEV (reference sequence). Germline trimming cut 5 bases from V and 1 base from J; bases unmatched to any gene: 10. CDR3: CASSPSEGAINYGYTF. The CDR3 DNA sequence: TGTGCCAGCAGTCCCTCGGAGGGGGCGATTAACTATGGCTACACCTTC.

This sequence joins TRBV27 and TRBJ2-5; D possibly corresponds to TRBD2 (6 bases). The CDR3 has 14 residues. V was clipped by 2 bases and J by 5 bases, with 12 bases between them. Looked up from germline, CDR1 is MNHEY and CDR2 is SMNVEV (reference sequence). CDR3 DNA: TGTGCCAGCAGTTTAGGCGGGGCTAGGGAGACCCAGTACTTC. Protein: CASSLGGARETQYF.

V gene TRBV9 combines with J gene TRBJ1-2, with 10 bases that match TRBD1. Germline assignment: CDR1 SGDLS and CDR2 YYNGEE. This CDR3 is built from 14 residues. V lost 3 bases to trimming and J lost 6 bases; unmatched junction nucleotides: 5. The CDR3 region is CASSAEGQGHGYTF. CDR3 sequence (DNA): TGTGCCAGCAGCGCAGAGGGACAGGGGCATGGCTACACCTTC.

V is TRBV13 and J is TRBJ2-3, with D possibly matching TRBD1 (5 bases). Trimming took 2 bases from V and 1 from J, leaving 10 bases between them. Germline V gene sequence: CDR1 PRHDT, CDR2 FYEKMQ (reference sequence). The CDR3 runs 15 residues. CDR3 amino acids: CASSLRGLGTDTQYF. The CDR3, as DNA: TGTGCCAGCAGCTTAAGGGGATTGGGCACAGATACGCAGTATTTT.

This clone was found once. The chain links TRBV19 to TRBJ2-7, with 8 bases that match TRBD1. The CDR3 covers 11 residues. The ends lost 10 bases at V and 3 bases at J; junction bases unmatched: 2. Germline-derived CDR1 and CDR2 are LNHDA and SQIVND (reference sequence). As DNA, the CDR3 is TGTGCCACTGGACAGGGCTACGAGCAGTACTTC. Translation gives CATGQGYEQYF.

This clone appeared once. The J gene is TRBJ1-2, the V gene TRBV13; 8 nucleotides agree with TRBD1. The CDR3 totals 15 residues. CDR1 is PRHDT and CDR2 is FYEKMQ in the germline V gene (reference sequence). J was trimmed by 3 bases and V by 4 bases; bases with no gene match: 7. The CDR3 DNA follows: TGTGCCAGCAGCTCTCTGACAGGGGAAGACTATGGCTACACCTTC. Amino acids: CASSSLTGEDYGYTF.

The chain recombines TRBV7-6 with TRBJ2-1, with TRBD1 as a possible D gene (5 bases). Trimming took off 1 base at V and 0 bases at J, with 10 bases between the two ends. The CDR3 has 16 amino acids. The germline V gene encodes CDR1 SGHVS and CDR2 FNYEAQ. In DNA, the CDR3 is TGTGCCAGCAGCTTAGAAGACAGTAGCTCCTACAATGAGCAGTTCTTC. This translates into CASSLEDSSSYNEQFF. The full variable domain, its missing parts supplied by reference TRBV7-6 and TRBJ2-1, is GAGVSQSPRYKVTKRGQDVALRCDPISGHVSLYWYRQALGQGPEFLTYFNYEAQQDKSGLPNDRFSAERPEGSISTLTIQRTEQRDSAMYRCASSLEDSSSYNEQFFGPGTRLTVL.

The chain carries TRBV4-3 and TRBJ1-3; D may be TRBD1 (5 bases). The length of the CDR3 is 16 residues. CDR1 is LGHNA and CDR2 is YSLEER in the germline V gene. V dropped 0 bases and J dropped 2 bases, with 11 bases sitting between them. The DNA of the CDR3 is TGCGCCAGCAGCCAAGATGTATGGGGGACTGGAAACACCATATATTTT. This translates into CASSQDVWGTGNTIYF.

About this clone: The sample carries other DNA sequences with the same CDR3. CDR3 nucleotide sequence: TGTGCCAGCAGCGTCGAGAACACTGAAGCTTTCTTT. It codes for CASSVENTEAFF. The rearrangement uses TRBV9 and TRBJ1-1; no clear D gene. The CDR3 length is 12 residues. V lost 2 bases, J lost 1 base, and 3 bases lay in between. CDR1 SGDLS and CDR2 YYNGEE come from the germline V gene. Together with reference TRBV9 and TRBJ1-1, the CDR3 gives the full variable domain: DSGVTQTPKHLITATGQRVTLRCSPRSGDLSVYWYQQSLDQGLQFLIQYYNGEERAKGNILERFSAQQFPDLHSELNLSSLELGDSALYFCASSVENTEAFFGQGTRLTVV.

Of note for this clone: This sample also contains other DNA sequences that code for the same CDR3. The V gene is TRBV6-5, the J gene TRBJ2-7; 7 positions match TRBD1. With 2 bases clipped from V and 1 base from J, the junction kept 5 bases outside the gene matches. Germline CDR1 and CDR2: MNHEY and SVGAGI. This CDR3 spans 15 amino acids. CDR3 residues: CASSYGSGGSYEQYF. The CDR3 bases are TGTGCCAGCAGTTACGGGTCAGGGGGTTCCTACGAGCAGTACTTC.

V gene TRBV13 combines with J gene TRBJ2-5; 9 bases are shared with TRBD1. The CDR3 is made up of 15 amino acids. Germline loops: CDR1 PRHDT, CDR2 FYEKMQ (reference sequence). V shed 1 base and J 5 bases; nucleotides not matched to a gene: 5. The CDR3 loop reads CASSLAGTGRETQYF. Written as DNA, the CDR3 is TGTGCCAGCAGCTTAGCCGGGACAGGGAGGGAGACCCAGTACTTC.

This chain uses TRBV7-8 with TRBJ1-1, with D possibly being TRBD1 (5 bases). The CDR3 loop spans 15 amino acids. The germline CDR1 and CDR2 sequences are SGHVS and FQNEAQ. V lost 1 base and J 8 bases, leaving 17 bases between the germline ends. In DNA, the CDR3 is TGTGCCAGCAGCTTAGGGGCAGGGAGAAGCTTAGAAGCTTTCTTT. Translated: CASSLGAGRSLEAFF.